The clone carrying this TCR beta chain was detected only once. The antigen is not known. The junction departs from germline at one end; a sequencing error may be responsible. These data originate in a study of cytomegalovirus exposure and HLA in healthy donors. Study as a whole: Of all 400 or so donors who were genotyped, roughly 85% belonged to the Caucasian-associated ancestry cluster. General study points: It was reported that TCR beta sequences correctly inferred the HLA-A and HLA-B alleles for most subjects. Three chains tied to CMV proved CMV antigen-specific in vitro. After further analysis at a later stage, 15,000 to 20,000 TCR beta sequences were associated with HLA alleles at 0.05 false discovery rate.

Both 60 Vbeta primers and 13 Jbeta primers went into the PCR. Profiled with immunoSEQ multiplex PCR; TCRdb holds only in-frame clones, not every one. The table records tens of thousands of clones, about 71% of them present only once. The CDR3 is 16 residues long. The germline V gene encodes CDR1 MDHEN and CDR2 SYDVKM. The TCR sequence derives from a woman in her forties or fifties in good health and CMV-seropositive. This chain joins TRBV28 and TRBJ2-7; TRBD2 aligns across 11 bases. Source material: PBMCs. The CDR3 sequence is CVSSPPHSGRGGEQYF. CDR3 bases: TGTGTCAGCAGCCCCCCCCATAGCGGGAGGGGAGGCGAGCAGTACTTC.